This T cell receptor (beta chain) was documented in a study of PD-1 blockade in classical Hodgkin lymphoma. Study observations and caveats: Baseline TCR diversity was reportedly lower in newly diagnosed patients than in healthy donors. It was reported as lower still in relapsed/refractory patients. Complete responders' diversity at baseline resembled that of newly diagnosed patients.

Relapse was seen in all patients after autologous stem cell transplantation, and brentuximab vedotin exposure was variable. Assay: immunoSEQ multiplex PCR; the TCRdb copy retains only in-frame clones and omits some. The table includes more than 20,000 clones, roughly 78% detected once. Details on this clone: Its antigen is still unknown.

CDR3 length: 14 residues. The germline CDR1 and CDR2 sequences are MNHEY and SVGAGI. Between the trimmed V and J ends, which lost 0 bases and 0 bases, there was a span of 3 bases. The sample here was peripheral blood mononuclear cells (PBMCs), taken before the second cycle of nivolumab. This sequence originates from a human donor with classical Hodgkin lymphoma. This chain joins TRBV6-5 and TRBJ1-3; D is uncertain. In DNA, the CDR3 is TGTGCCAGCAGTTACTCCCACTCTGGAAACACCATATATTTT. Protein: CASSYSHSGNTIYF.